What follows are 32 T cell receptor beta chains derived from one specimen sequenced in a study of blood T cell repertoires in COVID-19. Data came from immunoSEQ multiplex PCR; TCRdb stores just in-frame clones and leaves some out. In the table there are roughly 150,000 clones, 85% to 90% of which are singletons. Sequencing was performed on peripheral blood. These receptors came from a woman older than 75 with COVID-19, enrolled during active disease.

This clone appeared once. V usage is TRBV7-2 and J usage is TRBJ2-7; D call uncertain. CDR3 length equals 14 residues. Germline V CDR1 and CDR2: SGHTA, FQGNSA. V was cut by 1 base and J by 0 bases, with 7 bases left in between. For the CDR3, the DNA is TGTGCCAGCAGCTTAGTACCCGGCTCCTACGAGCAGTACTTC. This encodes CASSLVPGSYEQYF.

The chain uses TRBV11-1 and TRBJ2-5; D is possibly TRBD2 (6 bases). Germline-derived CDR1 and CDR2 are SGHAT and FQDESV (reference sequence). The germline V and J ends were trimmed by 5 bases and 5 bases, with 21 bases remaining between them. The CDR3 loop spans 16 amino acids. CDR3 in DNA: TGTGCCAGCAGCCCCCGGACTGGGAGGCAGGGTGAGACCCAGTACTTC. It is translated as CASSPRTGRQGETQYF.

This clone has more than one count but fewer than ten. The chain combines TRBV3-1 (or the pseudogene TRBV3-2) with TRBJ1-3, with TRBD1 identical over 7 bases. Germline V gives CDR1 LGHDT, CDR2 YNNKEL (reference sequence). V lost 3 bases to trimming and J lost 7 bases; unmatched junction nucleotides: 9. The CDR3 spans 15 residues. CDR3 sequence (DNA): TGTGCCAGCAGCCAGACAGGGTCTTTCCTGAACACCATATATTTT. It translates to CASSQTGSFLNTIYF.

The V and J genes are TRBV19 and TRBJ1-5, with 9 bases matching TRBD1. Germline assignment: CDR1 LNHDA and CDR2 SQIVND (reference sequence). The CDR3 sequence is 15 residues long. V lost 3 bases to trimming and J lost 4 bases; unmatched junction nucleotides: 4. This chain's CDR3 is CASSIQGQGNQPQHF. DNA of the CDR3: TGTGCCAGTAGTATCCAGGGACAGGGAAATCAGCCCCAGCATTTT. Supplemented by reference TRBV19 and TRBJ1-5, the full variable domain reads DGGITQSPKYLFRKEGQNVTLSCEQNLNHDAMYWYRQDPGQGLRLIYYSQIVNDFQKGDIAEGYSVSREKKESFPLTVTSAQKNPTAFYLCASSIQGQGNQPQHFGDGTRLSIL.

The V and J genes are TRBV7-9 and TRBJ1-1, with D maybe TRBD1 (6 bases). From germline, CDR1 is SEHNR and CDR2 FQNEAQ (reference sequence). This CDR3 spans 12 amino acids. Trimming removed 4 bases at V and 5 bases at J, with 8 bases between. In DNA, the CDR3 is TGTGCCAGCAGCTCCCAGGGGACTGAAGCTTTCTTT. Amino acids: CASSSQGTEAFF.

The chain employs TRBV6-6 and TRBJ1-5; no definite D call. The V end lost 7 bases, the J end lost 1 base, and 11 bases lay between the germline ends. From germline, CDR1 is MNHNY and CDR2 SVGAGI (reference sequence). The CDR3 has 14 residues. Here the CDR3 reads CASISGGSNQPQHF. The CDR3 DNA follows: TGTGCCAGCATTTCGGGAGGGAGCAATCAGCCCCAGCATTTT.

The CDR3 DNA reads TGTGCCAGCAGTTCATCCCCTCAGGGGGCCTATGGCTACACCTTC. Its translation is CASSSSPQGAYGYTF. J is TRBJ1-2 and V is TRBV28, with 8 bases identical to TRBD1. The trim removed 4 bases at V and 4 bases at J, leaving 8 bases unmatched. This CDR3 is built from 15 residues. Germline lookup yields CDR1 MDHEN and CDR2 SYDVKM.

This clone was seen more than once but under ten times. CDR3 coding DNA: TGTGCCAGCAGAGGGGCCGTAGAAGCTTTCTTT. This codes for CASRGAVEAFF. The genes are TRBV2 and TRBJ1-1; maybe TRBD1 (5 bases). V was clipped by 6 bases and J by 8 bases, with 10 bases between them. The CDR3 totals 11 residues. Germline V gene sequence: CDR1 SNHLY, CDR2 FYNNEI.

This chain links TRBV27 with TRBJ2-5, with TRBD2 matching 11 bases. There are 15 residues in the CDR3. CDR1 MNHEY and CDR2 SMNVEV come from the germline V gene (reference sequence). V shed 8 bases and J 2 bases; nucleotides not matched to a gene: 7. This CDR3 is CASRRGLAGQETQYF. The CDR3 DNA is TGTGCCAGCCGTCGTGGACTAGCGGGTCAAGAGACCCAGTACTTC.

This sequence joins TRBV11-2 and TRBJ2-7; TRBD2 matches at 7 bases. This CDR3 comprises 15 residues. The J segment lost 2 bases and the V segment lost 2 bases, leaving 6 bases of the junction unmatched. Germline values: CDR1 SGHAT, CDR2 FQNNGV. Here the CDR3 DNA reads TGTGCCAGCAGCTTATACGGGGGGTCCACCTACGAGCAGTACTTC. As protein: CASSLYGGSTYEQYF.

V is TRBV11-2 and J is TRBJ2-7; 8 bases align to TRBD2. Germline trimming cut 6 bases from V and 3 bases from J; bases unmatched to any gene: 7. Germline V gives CDR1 SGHAT, CDR2 FQNNGV. CDR3 length equals 14 residues. CDR3 in DNA: TGTGCCAGCAGGGCAGATAGCGGGGTCTACGAGCAGTACTTC. It encodes CASRADSGVYEQYF.

The CDR3 nucleotides are TGTGCCAGCAGCTTGGGACTAGCGGCTAGCACAGATACGCAGTATTTT. It translates to CASSLGLAASTDTQYF. The genes are TRBV14 and TRBJ2-3, with 11 bases aligning to TRBD2. The CDR3 length is 16 residues. V trimming: 5 bases; J trimming: 0 bases; junction bases outside the gene matches: 4. CDR1 is SGHDN, CDR2 FVKESK, per germline.

Points on this clone: A much larger clone is a single base away; this may be a read error. The chain couples TRBV11-2 to TRBJ1-2, with 7 bases matching TRBD1. V shed 5 bases and J 4 bases; nucleotides not matched to a gene: 4. CDR1 SGHAT and CDR2 FQNNGV come from the germline V gene. The CDR3 covers 13 residues. The CDR3 DNA reads TGTGCCAGCAGCGCCACAGGGGCCTATGGCTACACCTTC. This gives the protein CASSATGAYGYTF.

The gene calls are TRBV7-9 and TRBJ2-7; 10 bases align to TRBD1. Germline V gene lookup returns CDR1 SEHNR and CDR2 FQNEAQ (reference sequence). V trimming: 5 bases; J trimming: 4 bases; junction bases outside the gene matches: 8. The CDR3 totals 15 residues. The CDR3 here is CASSPRDRGSYEQYF. The CDR3 DNA follows: TGTGCCAGCAGCCCGCGGGACAGGGGAAGTTACGAGCAGTACTTC.

As regards this clone: Compared with germline, one end of the junction differs, possibly owing to a read error. This chain joins TRBV28 and TRBJ2-2; D is unclear. The CDR3 is made up of 15 amino acids. Germline V lookup: CDR1 MDHEN, CDR2 SYDVKM. The CDR3 DNA reads TGTGCCAGCAGGCCAGGTACCCTGAACGCCGGGGAGCTGTTTTTT. It yields the protein CASRPGTLNAGELFF.

The V call is TRBV21-1, the J call TRBJ2-7; whether TRBD1, the table's D call, matches the DNA was not checked. TRBV21-1 is termed a pseudogene. CDR3 length equals 13 residues. CDR3 in amino acids: CASSSHSGNEQYF. The CDR3 DNA reads TGTGCCAGCAGCTCCCACTCAGGGAACGAGCAGTACTTC.

This chain uses TRBV18 with TRBJ1-1; D is uncertain. The CDR3 has 15 amino acids. V was clipped by 1 base and J by 5 bases, with 14 bases between them. From germline, CDR1 is KGHSH and CDR2 LQKENI. Written as DNA, the CDR3 is TGTGCCAGCTCACCACGTCACATATCGAAAACTGAAGCTTTCTTT. Encoded protein: CASSPRHISKTEAFF. The whole variable domain, filled in from reference TRBV18 and TRBJ1-1, reads NAGVMQNPRHLVRRRGQEARLRCSPMKGHSHVYWYRQLPEEGLKFMVYLQKENIIDESGMPKERFSAEFPKEGPSILRIQQVVRGDSAAYFCASSPRHISKTEAFFGQGTRLTVV.

This clone was seen once. The genes are TRBV19 and TRBJ1-2; D perhaps matches TRBD1 (5 bases). Germline lookup yields CDR1 LNHDA and CDR2 SQIVND (reference sequence). The CDR3 covers 17 residues. The V gene lost 3 bases and the J gene lost 0 bases, with 17 bases spanning the gap. CDR3 amino acids: CASSIRGGEMTNYGYTF. DNA for the CDR3: TGTGCCAGTAGTATCCGCGGGGGGGAGATGACTAACTATGGCTACACCTTC.

The chain recombines TRBV11-2 with TRBJ2-5, with 7 bases aligning to TRBD1. Germline lookup yields CDR1 SGHAT and CDR2 FQNNGV. Trimming at V came to 5 bases and at J to 1 base, leaving 7 bases not matched to a gene. CDR3 size: 15 residues. DNA of the CDR3: TGTGCCAGCAGCCAGCAGACAGGGCGCCAAGAGACCCAGTACTTC. Translated: CASSQQTGRQETQYF.

The rearrangement joins TRBV19 to TRBJ1-5; D is uncertain. Trimming removed 1 base from V and 5 bases from J, with 6 bases in between. This CDR3 comprises 13 residues. The germline gives CDR1 LNHDA, CDR2 SQIVND (reference sequence). CDR3 DNA sequence: TGTGCCAGTAGTATAGTTCTCGATCAGCCCCAGCATTTT. This translates into CASSIVLDQPQHF.

The V and J genes are TRBV7-9 and TRBJ1-1; 10 positions agree with TRBD1. V lost 4 bases and J lost 4; bases outside the gene matches: 3. The CDR3 runs 14 residues. Germline V gene data show CDR1 as SEHNR and CDR2 as FQNEAQ (reference sequence). The CDR3 bases are TGTGCCAGCAGCTGGGACAGGGGCTTCACTGAAGCTTTCTTT. It is translated as CASSWDRGFTEAFF.

This chain joins TRBV28 and TRBJ1-1; D is perhaps TRBD1 (5 bases). The germline CDR1 and CDR2 sequences are MDHEN and SYDVKM. Between the trimmed V and J ends, which lost 8 bases and 2 bases, there was a span of 12 bases. The CDR3 is 13 amino acids. The CDR3 bases are TGTGCCAGCTACCAGGGACTAAACACTGAAGCTTTCTTT. This codes for CASYQGLNTEAFF.

This sequence joins TRBV19 and TRBJ1-5; 7 nucleotides match TRBD1. CDR3 length: 15 residues. Trimming at V came to 3 bases and at J to 4 bases, leaving 6 bases not matched to a gene. Germline V CDR1 and CDR2: LNHDA, SQIVND (reference sequence). The CDR3 spells CASSMRGGRNQPQHF. CDR3 in DNA: TGTGCCAGTAGTATGCGAGGGGGCAGGAATCAGCCCCAGCATTTT.

The chain carries TRBV5-5 and TRBJ2-3; D unclear. Germline V gene lookup returns CDR1 SGHKS and CDR2 YYEKEE (reference sequence). The V gene lost 4 bases and the J gene lost 0 bases, with 12 bases spanning the gap. The CDR3 loop spans 15 amino acids. CDR3 protein: CASSPPITSTDTQYF. The CDR3 nucleotides read TGTGCCAGCAGCCCACCTATAACTAGCACAGATACGCAGTATTTT.

This chain uses TRBV28 with TRBJ2-1; 13 bases map to TRBD2. V shed 6 bases and J 4 bases; nucleotides not matched to a gene: 6. The CDR3 totals 16 residues. Germline V gives CDR1 MDHEN, CDR2 SYDVKM. The CDR3 spells CASRTPLAGGYNEQFF. DNA for the CDR3: TGTGCCAGCAGGACCCCACTAGCGGGAGGGTACAATGAGCAGTTCTTC.

This chain joins TRBV15 and TRBJ2-1; tentatively, D is TRBD2 (7 bases). The CDR3 has 19 amino acids. Trimming took off 7 bases at V and 3 bases at J, with 28 bases between the two ends. Germline CDR1 is LNHNV and CDR2 is YYDKDF (reference sequence). CDR3 in amino acids: CATTLRGADSWLDYNEQFF. The DNA for the CDR3 is TGTGCCACCACGTTACGGGGGGCCGACAGCTGGTTAGACTACAATGAGCAGTTCTTC.

The rearrangement joins TRBV5-8 to TRBJ2-1; TRBD1 might be the D (5 bases). The V gene's germline CDR1 is SGHTS and CDR2 YDEGEE. Between the trimmed V and J ends, which lost 3 bases and 9 bases, there was a span of 16 bases. This CDR3 has 14 amino acids. The CDR3 sequence is CASSWGSWAGEQFF. The CDR3 coding sequence is TGTGCCAGCAGCTGGGGCTCGTGGGCAGGTGAGCAGTTCTTC.

This sequence joins TRBV6-2 or TRBV6-3 and TRBJ2-1; 7 nucleotides match TRBD2. CDR3 length: 15 residues. Germline V gene sequence: CDR1 MNHEY, CDR2 SVGEGT. Unmatched junction bases numbered 7, after V lost 0 bases and J lost 8 bases. CDR3 region: CASSYSGLVFDEQFF. The DNA for the CDR3 is TGTGCCAGCAGTTACTCAGGACTAGTATTTGATGAGCAGTTCTTC.

This chain uses TRBV5-1 with TRBJ2-3, with unresolved D. Trimming stripped 1 base from V and 0 bases from J, with 6 bases between. The CDR3 loop spans 14 amino acids. Germline CDR1 SGHRS, CDR2 YFSETQ. The CDR3 protein is CASSLRGSTDTQYF. CDR3 nucleotide sequence: TGCGCCAGCAGCTTGCGTGGCAGCACAGATACGCAGTATTTT. The full variable domain, completed using reference TRBV5-1 and TRBJ2-3, is KAGVTQTPRYLIKTRGQQVTLSCSPISGHRSVSWYQQTPGQGLQFLFEYFSETQRNKGNFPGRFSGRQFSNSRSEMNVSTLELGDSALYLCASSLRGSTDTQYFGPGTRLTVL.

CDR3 in DNA: TGTGCCATCAGTCAGGGACTAGCGGGAGGGCCGGCTGAGCAGTTCTTC. Translating gives CAISQGLAGGPAEQFF. The chain is built from TRBV10-3 and TRBJ2-1, with 16 bases identical to TRBD2. Germline trimming cut 5 bases from V and 9 bases from J; bases unmatched to any gene: 7. CDR1 is ENHRY, CDR2 SYGVKD, per germline. The CDR3 loop spans 16 amino acids.

The chain recombines TRBV5-1 with TRBJ2-3; a weak D match, TRBD2 (6 bases). Between the trimmed V and J ends, which lost 5 bases and 4 bases, there was a span of 17 bases. CDR1 SGHRS and CDR2 YFSETQ come from the germline V gene. The CDR3 consists of 15 residues. The CDR3 here is CASSTGLALSDTQYF. The CDR3 nucleotides are TGCGCCAGCAGTACGGGACTGGCTCTGTCAGATACGCAGTATTTT.

The V gene is TRBV11-2, the J gene TRBJ1-1; tentative D call: TRBD1 (5 bases). V shed 1 base and J shed 2 bases, with 11 bases lying between them. CDR1 and CDR2 from the germline V gene are SGHAT and FQNNGV. This CDR3 comprises 15 residues. CDR3 nucleotides: TGTGCCAGCAGCTTAGCGACAGCAGCAAACACTGAAGCTTTCTTT. Translation: CASSLATAANTEAFF.